These 20 T cell receptor beta chains share one sample of origin, sequenced in a study of cytomegalovirus exposure and HLA in healthy donors. Generated by immunoSEQ multiplex PCR, the TCRdb table keeps only in-frame clones and is missing some. In the table there are 200,000 or so clones, around nine tenths of which are singletons. The sequencing sample was made of PBMCs. The receptors originated from a young woman in good health and CMV-seronegative.

The chain is built from TRBV18 and TRBJ2-7, with D possibly TRBD2 on 5 matching bases. The CDR3 is 14 amino acids. Germline CDR1 KGHSH, CDR2 LQKENI. V shed 6 bases and J shed 6 bases, with 18 bases lying between them. DNA of the CDR3: TGTGCCAGCTCCCTAAAGGAGGCTAGCACCGAGCAGTACTTC. Translated: CASSLKEASTEQYF.

The sample holds a few counts of this clone. The genes are TRBV19 and TRBJ1-5, with D unclear. The length of the CDR3 is 15 residues. Germline V gives CDR1 LNHDA, CDR2 SQIVND (reference sequence). V shed 2 bases and J shed 0 bases, with 8 bases lying between them. CDR3 loop: CASSIQVNSNQPQHF. CDR3 bases: TGTGCCAGTAGTATACAGGTTAATAGCAATCAGCCCCAGCATTTT.

The rearrangement uses TRBV9 and TRBJ1-2; D perhaps matches TRBD1 (6 bases). The germline V and J ends were trimmed by 4 bases and 13 bases, with 20 bases remaining between them. This CDR3 comprises 13 residues. Germline V CDR1 and CDR2: SGDLS, YYNGEE. CDR3 DNA sequence: TGTGCCAGCAGCCCCCGTAGTGGGGCCAGGGGCACCTTC. Translating it yields CASSPRSGARGTF.

V usage is TRBV9 and J usage is TRBJ1-2; 9 positions agree with TRBD1. Germline-derived CDR1 and CDR2 are SGDLS and YYNGEE. V was pared by 4 bases and J by 4 bases, with 8 bases of the junction left unmatched. This CDR3 has 15 amino acids. The CDR3 is CASSPRGQGAYGYTF. CDR3 nucleotides: TGTGCCAGCAGCCCCCGGGGACAGGGAGCCTATGGCTACACCTTC.

The CDR3 DNA is TGCGCCAGCAGCTTGTTTTCGAATGAAAAACTGTTTTTT. The encoded protein is CASSLFSNEKLFF. The chain combines TRBV5-1 with TRBJ1-4; no definite D call. V lost 1 base and J lost 5, with 6 bases in between. Germline V gene data show CDR1 as SGHRS and CDR2 as YFSETQ. CDR3 size: 13 residues.

The chain employs TRBV27 and TRBJ2-1; perhaps TRBD2 as D (6 bases). The CDR3 sequence is 12 residues long. Trimming took off 8 bases at V and 8 bases at J, with 13 bases between the two ends. Looked up from germline, CDR1 is MNHEY and CDR2 is SMNVEV (reference sequence). The CDR3 bases are TGTGCCAGCCCTCCGCGGGACCATGAGCAGTTCTTC. Its protein product is CASPPRDHEQFF.

This chain uses TRBV5-1 with TRBJ1-5; D not certain. CDR1 and CDR2 from the germline V gene are SGHRS and YFSETQ. The CDR3 consists of 14 residues. Trimming left V 1 base short and J 0 bases short, with 5 bases between. The CDR3 DNA reads as TGCGCCAGCAGCTTGTCGGGTAGCAATCAGCCCCAGCATTTT. Protein: CASSLSGSNQPQHF.

The chain combines TRBV7-9 with TRBJ1-2; D might be TRBD1 (6 bases). The length of the CDR3 is 10 residues. Deletions cut 5 bases from V and 9 bases from J, with 7 bases between. The germline CDR1 and CDR2 sequences are SEHNR and FQNEAQ (reference sequence). This CDR3 reads CASSGGRYTF. The CDR3 DNA sequence: TGTGCCAGCAGCGGGGGCCGCTACACCTTC.

The rearrangement uses TRBV30 and TRBJ2-7, with 7 nucleotides matching TRBD2. The length of the CDR3 is 14 residues. Germline-derived CDR1 and CDR2 are GTSNPN and SVGIG (reference sequence). The CDR3 bases are TGTGCGCAAAACCCGGGGGGTACTCGGAGAGAGCAGTACTTC. It specifies CAQNPGGTRREQYF.

In DNA form, the CDR3 reads TGTGCCAGCAGCGTAGCCCGCGGGGGAACAGAGACCCAGTACTTC. As protein: CASSVARGGTETQYF. The V call is TRBV9, the J call TRBJ2-5, with 7 nucleotides matching TRBD2. CDR1 is SGDLS, CDR2 YYNGEE, per germline. V lost 0 bases and J lost 4; bases outside the gene matches: 6. The CDR3 extends over 15 amino acids.

The rearrangement joins TRBV28 to TRBJ1-1, with unresolved D. The CDR3 is made up of 12 amino acids. The V and J ends lost 7 bases and 4 bases respectively, with 10 bases between them. Germline-derived CDR1 and CDR2 are MDHEN and SYDVKM. The CDR3 is CASTRSVTEAFF. The CDR3 nucleotides read TGTGCCAGCACCCGCTCGGTCACTGAAGCTTTCTTT.

The CDR3: CASSRGTSGSYEQYF. The CDR3 coding sequence is TGTGCCAGCAGCCGCGGGACTAGCGGTTCCTACGAGCAGTACTTC. This chain joins TRBV7-3 and TRBJ2-7, with 11 bases lining up with TRBD2. The CDR3 runs to 15 residues. Germline-derived CDR1 and CDR2 are SGHTA and FQGTGA. Trimming took 5 bases from V and 1 from J; bases not matched to a gene: 4.

This clone has just a few counts. The chain combines TRBV19 with TRBJ2-3; D is perhaps TRBD2 (6 bases). The germline V gene encodes CDR1 LNHDA and CDR2 SQIVND (reference sequence). The CDR3 spans 15 residues. Trimming took 6 bases from V and 0 from J, leaving 13 bases between them. The CDR3 DNA sequence: TGTGCCAGTAGACTAGCAGCAACTAGCACAGATACGCAGTATTTT. Its protein product is CASRLAATSTDTQYF. Full variable domain (missing parts from reference TRBV19 and TRBJ2-3): DGGITQSPKYLFRKEGQNVTLSCEQNLNHDAMYWYRQDPGQGLRLIYYSQIVNDFQKGDIAEGYSVSREKKESFPLTVTSAQKNPTAFYLCASRLAATSTDTQYFGPGTRLTVL.

The gene calls are TRBV7-9 and TRBJ2-1, with D maybe TRBD1 (6 bases). The CDR3 runs 16 residues. V lost 5 bases, J lost 0 bases, and 14 bases lay in between. Germline V lookup: CDR1 SEHNR, CDR2 FQNEAQ (reference sequence). The chain's CDR3 is CASSDEDSRSYNEQFF. In DNA form, the CDR3 reads TGTGCCAGCAGCGATGAGGACAGTCGCTCCTACAATGAGCAGTTCTTC.

The rearrangement uses TRBV4-2 and TRBJ2-4; 7 nucleotides agree with TRBD2. The V and J ends lost 1 base and 8 bases, in that order; junction bases with no gene match: 8. The CDR3 sequence is 15 residues long. Germline V gene data show CDR1 as LGHNA and CDR2 as YNFKEQ. This CDR3 is CASSQGRLAGDIQYF. The CDR3 nucleotides are TGTGCCAGCAGCCAAGGTAGACTAGCCGGGGACATTCAGTACTTC.

The chain employs TRBV5-1 and TRBJ1-2; D may be TRBD1 (6 bases). This CDR3 is built from 15 residues. Trimming removed 3 bases at V and 4 bases at J, with 16 bases between. The germline V gene encodes CDR1 SGHRS and CDR2 YFSETQ. DNA of the CDR3: TGCGCCAGCAGCTGGGGGCGACAGGCCGTCTATGGCTACACCTTC. Its protein product is CASSWGRQAVYGYTF.

The chain is built from TRBV2 and TRBJ2-1; D ambiguous. CDR1 and CDR2 from the germline V gene are SNHLY and FYNNEI. The length of the CDR3 is 16 residues. V dropped 7 bases and J dropped 1 base, with 17 bases sitting between them. The CDR3 DNA is TGTGCCAGCAACGAACCCCCCCCAGTGTCCTACAATGAGCAGTTCTTC. This codes for CASNEPPPVSYNEQFF. Combining the CDR3 with reference TRBV2 and TRBJ2-1 gives the whole variable domain EPEVTQTPSHQVTQMGQEVILRCVPISNHLYFYWYRQILGQKVEFLVSFYNNEISEKSEIFDDQFSVERPDGSNFTLKIRSTKLEDSAMYFCASNEPPPVSYNEQFFGPGTRLTVL.

The chain combines TRBV27 with TRBJ1-2; 9 bases map to TRBD1. Germline CDR1 reads MNHEY; CDR2 reads SMNVEV (reference sequence). This CDR3 is built from 14 residues. V lost 6 bases, J lost 5 bases, and 7 bases stayed unmatched. The CDR3 coding sequence is TGTGCCAGCAGCTCACAGGGGGCAGGTTATGGCTACACCTTC. This gives the protein CASSSQGAGYGYTF.

The chain recombines TRBV14 with TRBJ1-6, with D possibly TRBD1 on 5 matching bases. The CDR3 sequence is 16 residues long. V lost 5 bases to trimming and J lost 7 bases, with 18 bases between them. CDR1 SGHDN and CDR2 FVKESK come from the germline V gene. CDR3: CASSVWGVGINSPLHF. CDR3 bases: TGTGCCAGCAGCGTATGGGGGGTGGGGATCAATTCACCCCTCCACTTT.

V gene TRBV5-6 combines with J gene TRBJ1-3; D is perhaps TRBD1 (6 bases). Germline lookup yields CDR1 SGHDT and CDR2 YYEEEE. The CDR3 has 16 amino acids. Trimming took off 4 bases at V and 0 bases at J, with 14 bases between the two ends. The CDR3 protein is CASSALQGNSGNTIYF. CDR3 sequence (DNA): TGTGCCAGCAGCGCCTTACAGGGAAACTCTGGAAACACCATATATTTT.